Listed here are 9 T cell receptor beta chains from one sample, sequenced in a study of blood T cell repertoires in COVID-19. Only in-frame clones appear in the TCRdb table, and some are missing; sequencing was by immunoSEQ multiplex PCR. The sample has some 110,000 clones, more than 70% seen once. Sequencing input: peripheral blood. The receptor set was obtained from a human donor in a cohort sampled during active COVID-19.

With regard to this clone: At one end the junction does not follow the germline gene, possibly because of a read error. This chain uses TRBV3-1 (or the pseudogene TRBV3-2) with TRBJ2-7; 8 nucleotides match TRBD2. The CDR3 has 13 residues. Per germline, CDR1 LGHDT and CDR2 YNNKEL (reference sequence). CDR3 protein: CASSQDVQRELRF. The CDR3 bases are TGTGCCAGCAGCCAAGATGTTCAGCGGGAGTTACGCTTC.

The CDR3, as DNA: TGTGCCAGCAGTGAAGGGATAGCGGGAGGTTACGAGCAGTACTTC. It translates to CASSEGIAGGYEQYF. The chain employs TRBV2 and TRBJ2-7, with 10 bases matching TRBD2. The CDR3 is 15 residues long. From germline, CDR1 is SNHLY and CDR2 FYNNEI. V lost 1 base and J lost 4; bases outside the gene matches: 4.

The chain is built from TRBV7-9 and TRBJ1-1; D perhaps matches TRBD1 (6 bases). CDR3 length: 14 residues. Trimming left V 4 bases short and J 0 bases short, with 9 bases between. CDR1 and CDR2 (germline): SEHNR, FQNEAQ (reference sequence). The CDR3: CASSSTGLNTEAFF. The CDR3 nucleotides are TGTGCCAGCAGCTCCACAGGGTTGAACACTGAAGCTTTCTTT.

The CDR3 is CASRPGTSGSYNEQFF. CDR3 nucleotide sequence: TGTGCCAGCAGACCGGGGACTAGCGGGAGTTACAATGAGCAGTTCTTC. V and J are TRBV2 and TRBJ2-1; TRBD2 aligns across 14 bases. The germline gives CDR1 SNHLY, CDR2 FYNNEI. The length of the CDR3 is 16 residues. The J segment lost 4 bases and the V segment lost 6 bases, leaving 5 bases of the junction unmatched.

J is TRBJ1-1 and V is TRBV5-6; D unclear. This CDR3 region has 14 residues. Germline loops: CDR1 SGHDT, CDR2 YYEEEE. Trimming cost V 1 base and J 0 bases, with 7 bases left between them. CDR3: CASSLYSLNTEAFF. The CDR3 DNA is TGTGCCAGCAGCTTGTACTCTCTGAACACTGAAGCTTTCTTT.

The chain has TRBV28 and TRBJ1-2, with D hard to call. This CDR3 region has 14 residues. V lost 3 bases to trimming and J lost 2 bases, with 10 bases between them. Germline V lookup: CDR1 MDHEN, CDR2 SYDVKM. The CDR3 is CASSFGGTNYGYTF. As DNA, the CDR3 is TGTGCCAGCAGTTTTGGAGGCACCAACTATGGCTACACCTTC.

This sequence joins TRBV5-1 and TRBJ1-4, with 7 bases fitting TRBD1. Unmatched junction bases numbered 7, after V lost 4 bases and J lost 4 bases. Germline assignment: CDR1 SGHRS and CDR2 YFSETQ. The CDR3 length is 15 residues. CDR3 nucleotide sequence: TGCGCCAGCAGCCTCCGGGGACAGAGTAATGAAAAACTGTTTTTT. Encoded protein: CASSLRGQSNEKLFF.

The chain recombines TRBV5-1 with TRBJ2-3; tentatively, D is TRBD2 (5 bases). The CDR3 covers 15 residues. V lost 0 bases and J lost 2, with 10 bases in between. CDR1 is SGHRS and CDR2 is YFSETQ in the germline V gene. In DNA, the CDR3 is TGCGCCAGCAGCTTGGCCGAGGACTCCACAGATACGCAGTATTTT. Translating gives CASSLAEDSTDTQYF.

The gene calls are TRBV5-1 and TRBJ1-2; TRBD1 is a possible D gene (6 bases). CDR3 length equals 14 residues. Germline assignment: CDR1 SGHRS and CDR2 YFSETQ. With 4 bases removed from V and 3 bases from J, the gap between germline ends came to 13 bases. In DNA form, the CDR3 reads TGCGCCAGCAGCCTAGACAGGTTGCACTATGGCTACACCTTC. It is translated as CASSLDRLHYGYTF.